This paragraph reports one T cell receptor (beta chain). In the authors' workflow: How many nucleated cells were present was estimated from reference gene primer amplification. The protocol was immunoSEQ multiplex PCR, while the TCRdb copy is restricted to in-frame clones and leaves out a portion. For V, J and clone size, that table is used; D and trimming come from the DNA. The data show about 260,000 clones, around 87% seen once. Germline loops: CDR1 LNHDA, CDR2 SQIVND (reference sequence). This CDR3 is 13 amino acids long. V trimming: 6 bases; J trimming: 7 bases; junction bases outside the gene matches: 8. These data belong to a study of blood T cell repertoires in COVID-19. About the research overall: COVID-19 samples collected from the United States, Italy and Spain covered acute and convalescent phases. In each case, the material was cDNA or gDNA derived from T cells, B-cell-depleted T cells, or PBMCs.

The sequencing input was peripheral blood. This chain uses TRBV19 with TRBJ1-1; 7 bases align to TRBD1. The source of this sequence is a middle-aged woman who had recovered from COVID-19. In DNA, the CDR3 is TGTGCCAGTAGATGGACAGGCCGACTTGAAGCTTTCTTT. This gives the protein CASRWTGRLEAFF.